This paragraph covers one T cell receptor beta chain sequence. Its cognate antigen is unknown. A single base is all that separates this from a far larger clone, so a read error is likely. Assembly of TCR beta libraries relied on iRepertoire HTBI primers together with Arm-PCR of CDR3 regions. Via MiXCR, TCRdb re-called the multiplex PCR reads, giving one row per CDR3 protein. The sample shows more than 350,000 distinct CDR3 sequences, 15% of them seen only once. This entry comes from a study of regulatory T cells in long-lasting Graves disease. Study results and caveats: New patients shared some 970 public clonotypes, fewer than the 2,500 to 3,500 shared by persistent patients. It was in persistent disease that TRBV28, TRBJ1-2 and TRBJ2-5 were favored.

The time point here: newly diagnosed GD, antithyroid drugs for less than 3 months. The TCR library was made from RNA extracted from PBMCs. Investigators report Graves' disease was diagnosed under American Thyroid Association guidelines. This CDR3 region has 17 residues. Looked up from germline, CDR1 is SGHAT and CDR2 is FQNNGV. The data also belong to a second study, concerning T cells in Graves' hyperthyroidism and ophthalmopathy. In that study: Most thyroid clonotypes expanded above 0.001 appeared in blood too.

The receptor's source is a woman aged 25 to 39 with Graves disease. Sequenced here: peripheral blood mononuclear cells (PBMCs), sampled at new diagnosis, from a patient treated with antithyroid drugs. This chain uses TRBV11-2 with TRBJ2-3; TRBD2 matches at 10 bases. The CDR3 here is CASSLDKGLAHTDTRYF. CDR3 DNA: TGTGCCAGCAGCTTAGACAAGGGACTAGCGCACACAGATACGCGGTATTTT.